This T cell receptor (beta chain) is from a study of T cell responses to AZD1222 COVID-19 vaccine. Regarding the study as a whole: Mapped onto spike, vaccine-associated CD4 TCRs spanned it and were dominant at 160-218 and 743-854. At baseline, seropositivity was found in only six AZD1222 recipients.

A note on this clone: The antigen is unknown.

CDR1 is MNHEY, CDR2 SMNVEV, per germline (reference sequence). The V gene lost 2 bases and the J gene lost 0 bases, with 7 bases spanning the gap. The length of the CDR3 is 14 residues. Sequencing used immunoSEQ multiplex PCR; TCRdb keeps in-frame clones, though not all of them. The table lists 66,000 or so clones, about four fifths of them singletons. This clonotype originated in an adult in good health. The input for sequencing was peripheral blood, taken on day 0 of MenACWY control vaccination. The rearrangement uses TRBV27 and TRBJ2-5; D uncertain. DNA of the CDR3: TGTGCCAGCAGTTTAGGTCGTAACCAAGAGACCCAGTACTTC. Translated, it gives CASSLGRNQETQYF.